This T cell receptor (beta chain) derives from a study of cytomegalovirus exposure and HLA in healthy donors. The CDR3 is 15 residues long. CDR1 is MNHNS, CDR2 SASEGT, per germline. With 4 bases clipped from V and 6 bases from J, the junction kept 6 bases outside the gene matches. Healthy bone marrow donors made up the donor group. A multiplex PCR was run with 60 Vbeta primers and 13 Jbeta primers. Here immunoSEQ multiplex PCR was the method, and the copy in TCRdb shows in-frame clones only, minus some. The sample lists 90,000 to 100,000 clones, approximately 77% occurring once. The TCR comes from a woman in her thirties or forties in good health and CMV-seronegative. Specimen: PBMCs. This chain uses TRBV6-1 with TRBJ1-5; TRBD1 matches at 10 bases. The CDR3 DNA reads as TGTGCCAGCAGTGGACAGGGGGCGCGAGGTCAGCCCCAGCATTTT. It translates to CASSGQGARGQPQHF.